The rows below give T cell receptor beta chains drawn from one sample of a study of blood T cell repertoires in COVID-19. Using immunoSEQ multiplex PCR, the repertoire was profiled, and TCRdb retains in-frame clones only, with some absent. The table includes more than 300,000 clones, roughly nine tenths detected once. Sequencing was carried out using PBMCs or T cells enriched from blood (not recorded which). The receptor source for this set is a woman aged 25 to 39 who had recovered from COVID-19. CDR3s include the opening cysteine and the closing phenylalanine or tryptophan. D genes are given only for firm matches. Only some rows state a clone size, as once, few, many or a class for expanded clones.

V gene: TRBV7-2; J gene: TRBJ1-3; clone size: -; D gene: -; CDR3 protein: CASSLTPPTVISGNTIYF; CDR3 DNA: TGTGCCAGCAGCTTAACTCCCCCGACAGTCATCTCAGGAAACACCATATATTTT
V gene: TRBV30; J gene: TRBJ2-1; clone size: -; D gene: TRBD2; CDR3 protein: CAWSLMVLAGYSGEQFF; CDR3 DNA: TGTGCCTGGAGTCTAATGGTTTTAGCGGGATACTCCGGTGAGCAGTTCTTC
V gene: TRBV5-1; J gene: TRBJ2-3; clone size: once; D gene: TRBD2; CDR3 protein: CASSLGASGGTDTQYF; CDR3 DNA: TGCGCCAGCAGCTTGGGGGCTAGCGGGGGCACAGATACGCAGTATTTT
V gene: TRBV19; J gene: TRBJ2-7; clone size: many; D gene: -; CDR3 protein: CASSIDSNYEQYF; CDR3 DNA: TGTGCCAGTAGTATTGACAGCAACTACGAGCAGTACTTC
V gene: TRBV9; J gene: TRBJ1-5; clone size: -; D gene: TRBD1; CDR3 protein: CASSVDGTAYQPQHF; CDR3 DNA: TGTGCCAGCAGCGTAGACGGGACAGCCTATCAGCCCCAGCATTTT
V gene: TRBV11-2; J gene: TRBJ1-5; clone size: -; D gene: -; CDR3 protein: CASSLSSNQPQHF; CDR3 DNA: TGTGCCAGCAGCTTAAGCAGCAATCAGCCCCAGCATTTT
V gene: TRBV10-3; J gene: TRBJ2-1; clone size: -; D gene: -; CDR3 protein: CAISVGDTTGNEQFF; CDR3 DNA: TGTGCCATCAGTGTTGGGGACACTACCGGTAATGAGCAGTTCTTC
V gene: TRBV27; J gene: TRBJ1-1; clone size: -; D gene: -; CDR3 protein: CASSLWVGANTEAFF; CDR3 DNA: TGTGCCAGCAGTTTATGGGTAGGGGCGAACACTGAAGCTTTCTTT
V gene: TRBV19; J gene: TRBJ2-5; clone size: -; D gene: -; CDR3 protein: CASSILGGDLRETQYF; CDR3 DNA: TGTGCCAGTAGTATTTTGGGCGGGGATCTGCGGGAGACCCAGTACTTC
V gene: TRBV6-5; J gene: TRBJ1-2; clone size: -; D gene: TRBD1; CDR3 protein: CASSSTGTEIYYGYTF; CDR3 DNA: TGTGCCAGCAGTTCCACCGGGACAGAAATTTACTATGGCTACACCTTC
V gene: TRBV30; J gene: TRBJ1-2; clone size: -; D gene: TRBD1; CDR3 protein: CAWSVRGRGAHGYTF; CDR3 DNA: TGTGCCTGGAGTGTACGTGGCAGGGGGGCTCATGGCTACACCTTC
V gene: TRBV5-4; J gene: TRBJ2-7; clone size: few; D gene: -; CDR3 protein: CASSSPWTPPSGEQYF; CDR3 DNA: TGTGCCAGCAGCTCCCCCTGGACTCCTCCCTCGGGCGAGCAGTACTTC
V gene: TRBV19; J gene: TRBJ2-1; clone size: -; D gene: -; CDR3 protein: CASRSSGTDAYNEQFF; CDR3 DNA: TGTGCCAGTAGGTCCTCCGGGACTGACGCCTACAATGAGCAGTTCTTC
V gene: TRBV27; J gene: TRBJ1-2; clone size: -; D gene: -; CDR3 protein: CASSPTGTSYGYTF; CDR3 DNA: TGTGCCAGCAGCCCCACCGGGACTTCATATGGCTACACCTTC
V gene: TRBV28; J gene: TRBJ1-2; clone size: -; D gene: TRBD1; CDR3 protein: CASRGQGAQRNYGYTF; CDR3 DNA: TGTGCCAGCAGGGGACAGGGGGCGCAAAGGAACTATGGCTACACCTTC
V gene: TRBV10-3; J gene: TRBJ2-1; clone size: -; D gene: TRBD2; CDR3 protein: CANSGRASSDEQFF; CDR3 DNA: TGTGCCAACAGCGGGAGGGCCAGCAGTGATGAGCAGTTCTTC
V gene: TRBV19; J gene: TRBJ1-1; clone size: -; D gene: -; CDR3 protein: CASSRTPPVAGAFF; CDR3 DNA: TGTGCCAGTAGTCGCACGCCACCTGTAGCCGGCGCTTTCTTT
V gene: TRBV7-9; J gene: TRBJ1-1; clone size: few; D gene: -; CDR3 protein: CASSPFGLGGGVSTEAFF; CDR3 DNA: TGTGCCAGCAGCCCGTTCGGTTTAGGTGGGGGCGTATCGACTGAAGCTTTCTTT
V gene: TRBV12-1; J gene: TRBJ2-7; clone size: -; D gene: -; CDR3 protein: CASSLRTGEHLSYEQYF; CDR3 DNA: TGTGCCAGCAGCCTACGGACAGGGGAGCATCTATCCTACGAGCAGTACTTC
V gene: TRBV18; J gene: TRBJ2-1; clone size: once; D gene: -; CDR3 protein: CASSPKVLSAGNEQFF; CDR3 DNA: TGTGCCAGCTCACCGAAAGTCTTGTCCGCGGGGAATGAGCAGTTCTTC
V gene: TRBV7-2; J gene: TRBJ2-7; clone size: -; D gene: TRBD1; CDR3 protein: CASSFGQGTYEQYF; CDR3 DNA: TGTGCCAGCAGCTTTGGACAGGGAACCTACGAGCAGTACTTC
V gene: TRBV12-3/TRBV12-4; J gene: TRBJ1-1; clone size: -; D gene: -; CDR3 protein: CASMGETEAFF; CDR3 DNA: TGTGCCAGCATGGGCGAGACTGAAGCTTTCTTT
V gene: TRBV2; J gene: TRBJ1-3; clone size: -; D gene: TRBD1; CDR3 protein: CASGLSQGAGNTIYF; CDR3 DNA: TGTGCCAGCGGGCTCTCACAGGGGGCTGGAAACACCATATATTTT
V gene: TRBV10-3; J gene: TRBJ1-1; clone size: many; D gene: TRBD1; CDR3 protein: CAISEGDSNTEAFF; CDR3 DNA: TGTGCCATCAGTGAGGGGGACAGTAACACTGAAGCTTTCTTT
V gene: TRBV5-4; J gene: TRBJ1-2; clone size: -; D gene: TRBD1; CDR3 protein: CASSFYTGEGYTF; CDR3 DNA: TGTGCCAGCAGCTTTTATACAGGGGAAGGCTACACCTTC
V gene: TRBV10-3; J gene: TRBJ2-7; clone size: -; D gene: TRBD2; CDR3 protein: CAISSEGLAYEQYF; CDR3 DNA: TGTGCCATCAGCTCGGAGGGACTAGCCTACGAGCAGTACTTC
V gene: TRBV2; J gene: TRBJ2-2; clone size: -; D gene: -; CDR3 protein: CASTRIRNTGELFF; CDR3 DNA: TGTGCCAGCACACGTATCAGGAACACCGGGGAGCTGTTTTTT
V gene: TRBV10-3; J gene: TRBJ2-1; clone size: few; D gene: TRBD2; CDR3 protein: CAISNSKPGLAHNEQFF; CDR3 DNA: TGTGCCATCAGCAATTCAAAGCCGGGACTAGCCCACAATGAGCAGTTCTTC
V gene: TRBV29-1; J gene: TRBJ2-6; clone size: -; D gene: TRBD1; CDR3 protein: CSVGSQGEYSGANVLTF; CDR3 DNA: TGCAGCGTTGGTTCCCAGGGGGAATACTCTGGGGCCAACGTCCTGACTTTC
V gene: TRBV4-2; J gene: TRBJ1-4; clone size: -; D gene: -; CDR3 protein: CASSQVSSTAEKLFF; CDR3 DNA: TGTGCCAGCAGCCAAGTAAGTTCGACAGCGGAAAAACTGTTTTTT
V gene: TRBV11-2; J gene: TRBJ2-7; clone size: -; D gene: -; CDR3 protein: CASSLAVNYEQYF; CDR3 DNA: TGTGCCAGCAGCTTAGCCGTTAATTACGAGCAGTACTTC
V gene: TRBV2; J gene: TRBJ2-7; clone size: -; D gene: TRBD1; CDR3 protein: CASRVQGAVYEQYF; CDR3 DNA: TGTGCCAGCAGGGTACAGGGGGCCGTATACGAGCAGTACTTC
V gene: TRBV3-1/TRBV3-2; J gene: TRBJ2-5; clone size: -; D gene: TRBD1; CDR3 protein: CASSSLPPGQGGATQYF; CDR3 DNA: TGTGCCAGCAGCTCCCTACCCCCGGGACAGGGGGGTGCGACCCAGTACTTC